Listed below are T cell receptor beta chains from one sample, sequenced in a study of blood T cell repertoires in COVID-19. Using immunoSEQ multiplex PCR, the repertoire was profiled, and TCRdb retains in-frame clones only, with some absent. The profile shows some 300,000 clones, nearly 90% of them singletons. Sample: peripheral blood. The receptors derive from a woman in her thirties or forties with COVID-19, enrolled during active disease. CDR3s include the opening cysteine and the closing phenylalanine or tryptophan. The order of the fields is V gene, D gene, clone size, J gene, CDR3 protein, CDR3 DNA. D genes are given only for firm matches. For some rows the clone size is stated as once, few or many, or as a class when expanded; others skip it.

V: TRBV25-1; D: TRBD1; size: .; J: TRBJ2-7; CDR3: CASSEPTGFSYEQYF; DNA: TGTGCCAGCAGTGAACCGACAGGGTTCAGCTACGAGCAGTACTTC
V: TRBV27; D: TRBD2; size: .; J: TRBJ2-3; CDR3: CASRHFGTTDTDTQYF; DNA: TGTGCCAGCAGACATTTCGGGACTACCGACACAGATACGCAGTATTTT
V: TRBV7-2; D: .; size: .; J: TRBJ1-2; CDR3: CASSPDTGRGTRGYTF; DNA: TGTGCCAGCAGCCCCGATACCGGTCGGGGTACGCGTGGCTACACCTTC
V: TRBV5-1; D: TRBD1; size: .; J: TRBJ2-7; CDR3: CASSLGDRVLGEQYF; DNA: TGCGCCAGCAGCTTGGGAGACAGGGTCTTGGGCGAGCAGTACTTC
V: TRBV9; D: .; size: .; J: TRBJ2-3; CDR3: CASSPRGDTQYF; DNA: TGTGCCAGCAGCCCACGGGGAGATACGCAGTATTTT
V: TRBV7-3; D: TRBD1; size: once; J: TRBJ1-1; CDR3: CASSRQGGTEAFF; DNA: TGTGCCAGCAGCCGACAGGGAGGCACTGAAGCTTTCTTT
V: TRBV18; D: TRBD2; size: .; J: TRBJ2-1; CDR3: CASSPLAGSGDEQFF; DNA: TGTGCCAGCTCACCTTTAGCGGGATCAGGCGATGAGCAGTTCTTC
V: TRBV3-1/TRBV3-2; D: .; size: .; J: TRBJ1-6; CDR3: CASSQETADISPLHF; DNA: TGTGCCAGCAGCCAAGAAACCGCAGATATTTCACCCCTCCACTTT
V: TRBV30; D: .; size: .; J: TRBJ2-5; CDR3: CAWSVLGRQEYQETQYF; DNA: TGTGCCTGGAGTGTACTGGGGAGACAGGAGTACCAAGAGACCCAGTACTTC
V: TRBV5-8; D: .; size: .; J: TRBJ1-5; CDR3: CASSSTKAGWGSNQPQHF; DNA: TGTGCCAGCAGCTCCACCAAGGCAGGGTGGGGTAGCAATCAGCCCCAGCATTTT
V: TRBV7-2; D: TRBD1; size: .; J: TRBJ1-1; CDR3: CASSGETGRRAEAFF; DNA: TGTGCCAGCAGCGGGGAGACAGGGAGGAGGGCTGAAGCTTTCTTT
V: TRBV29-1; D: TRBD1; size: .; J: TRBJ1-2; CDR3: CSVRGRGLDRDPNYGYTF; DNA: TGCAGCGTTAGGGGTCGAGGGTTGGACAGGGACCCCAACTATGGCTACACCTTC
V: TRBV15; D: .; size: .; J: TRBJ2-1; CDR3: CATSRTQGGAYNEQFF; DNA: TGTGCCACCAGCCGTACACAGGGCGGCGCCTACAATGAGCAGTTCTTC
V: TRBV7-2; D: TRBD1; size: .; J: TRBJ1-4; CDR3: CASSPTGVNEKLFF; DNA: TGTGCCAGCAGCCCTACAGGGGTTAATGAAAAACTGTTTTTT
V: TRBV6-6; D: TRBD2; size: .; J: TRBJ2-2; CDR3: CASSYASGIGGELFF; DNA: TGTGCCAGCAGTTACGCTAGCGGGATAGGCGGGGAGCTGTTTTTT
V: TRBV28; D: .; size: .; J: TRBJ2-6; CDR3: CASSPTGFGGANVLTF; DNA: TGTGCCAGCAGTCCGACGGGTTTTGGAGGGGCCAACGTCCTGACTTTC
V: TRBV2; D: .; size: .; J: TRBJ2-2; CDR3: CASLASPPGELFF; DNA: TGTGCCAGCCTTGCCAGTCCCCCCGGGGAGCTGTTTTTT